The rows below give T cell receptor beta chains drawn from one sample of a study of T cells after yellow fever vaccination. TCRdb itself ran the 5' RACE reads through MiXCR, one entry per CDR3 protein. The sample has about 340,000 distinct CDR3 sequences; 3.5% to 4.5% are singletons. The starting material was PBMCs, obtained 5 days after the yellow fever booster vaccination. All receptors come from a man in his late teens or twenties who received the YFV17D yellow fever vaccine. The CDR3 runs from the conserved cysteine through the conserved F or W.

cdr3_length | j_call | v_call | cdr3_aa
14 | TRBJ2-1 | TRBV29-1 | CSVEGGLGIDEQFF
12 | TRBJ1-2 | TRBV19 | CATTWGLRGYTF
15 | TRBJ2-7 | TRBV9 | CASSETGFQTYEQYF
15 | TRBJ2-7 | TRBV6-5 | CASSTGDRVPYEQYF
17 | TRBJ2-1 | TRBV4-1 | CASSQRTSGGANGEQFF
15 | TRBJ2-3 | TRBV7-8 | CASSSNRDRVTTQYF
15 | TRBJ2-5 | TRBV12-3/TRBV12-4 | CASSSNRGRRGTQYF
15 | TRBJ2-5 | TRBV12-3/TRBV12-4 | CASSPRVSSQETQYF
14 | TRBJ1-3 | TRBV29-1 | CSVDTGVSGNTIYF
15 | TRBJ2-5 | TRBV27 | CASSDLSEGQETQYF
14 | TRBJ2-5 | TRBV7-6 | CASSLEVQGGTQYF
15 | TRBJ1-2 | TRBV3-1 | CASSLNGNPRNGYTF
15 | TRBJ2-3 | TRBV5-1 | CASSPSGGDTDTQYF
15 | TRBJ1-2 | TRBV12-3/TRBV12-4 | CASSLENRGSYGYTF
15 | TRBJ2-5 | TRBV6-4 | CASSEQAGGQETQYF
13 | TRBJ1-1 | TRBV27 | CASSSRPNTEAFF
15 | TRBJ1-6 | TRBV7-2 | CASSLVIADNSPLHF
16 | TRBJ1-1 | TRBV5-1 | CASSPGGGEMNTEAFF
15 | TRBJ2-2 | TRBV10-3 | CAISPTGANTGELFF
15 | TRBJ2-5 | TRBV24-1 | CATSDLYRGEETQYF
14 | TRBJ1-5 | TRBV5-1 | CASSTGTGYQPQHF
13 | TRBJ2-1 | TRBV29-1 | CSVPNLREDEQFF
17 | TRBJ1-5 | TRBV14 | CASSRGDYRGLDQPQHF
13 | TRBJ1-1 | TRBV27 | CASSLAWDTEAFF
17 | TRBJ2-2 | TRBV11-3 | CASSSPGQGAYTGELFF
15 | TRBJ2-5 | TRBV7-9 | CASTVAGGSKETQYF
14 | TRBJ2-1 | TRBV9 | CASSVEPSVREQFF
15 | TRBJ2-5 | TRBV10-3 | CAIRPGPGGAETQYF
14 | TRBJ2-5 | TRBV10-3 | CAIRPRDGQETQYF
12 | TRBJ1-1 | TRBV29-1 | CSVMLLGSEAFF
14 | TRBJ2-3 | TRBV7-2 | CASSAGGFTDTQYF
14 | TRBJ2-5 | TRBV3-1 | CASSQSDRGKTQYF
14 | TRBJ1-5 | TRBV28 | CATLEGTVLQPQHF
16 | TRBJ2-6 | TRBV12-3/TRBV12-4 | CASGPGQNSGANVLTF
14 | TRBJ1-4 | TRBV27 | CASSLNRDNEKLFF
14 | TRBJ1-4 | TRBV12-3/TRBV12-4 | CASRARWGNEKLFF
15 | TRBJ2-1 | TRBV5-1 | CASSLDGLGGDEQFF
12 | TRBJ1-4 | TRBV20-1 | CSAAGQMEKLFF
17 | TRBJ2-1 | TRBV3-1 | CASSPRLAGGPLNEQFF
12 | TRBJ2-1 | TRBV27 | CASSLAGREQFF
11 | TRBJ2-7 | TRBV20-1 | CSANRYYEQYF
14 | TRBJ2-3 | TRBV7-9 | CATGTSGGRDTQYF
15 | TRBJ1-2 | TRBV27 | CASSFLATANYGYTF
18 | TRBJ2-3 | TRBV10-3 | CAISESGEGLAVTDTQYF
15 | TRBJ2-3 | TRBV6-5 | CASSPRGGGTDTQYF
16 | TRBJ1-5 | TRBV5-1 | CASSPGTGTLNQPQHF
16 | TRBJ2-2 | TRBV7-2 | CASSPRSRGVTGELFF
14 | TRBJ1-4 | TRBV6-1 | CASSPTGGQEKLFF
14 | TRBJ2-3 | TRBV5-1 | CASSLGEQVDTQYF
12 | TRBJ2-1 | TRBV20-1 | CSARGPAGEQFF
15 | TRBJ2-3 | TRBV5-1 | CASSLGQPFTDTQYF
12 | TRBJ2-1 | TRBV5-1 | CASSLAGPEQFF
18 | TRBJ2-2 | TRBV6-5 | CSSSYSYGSLPNTGELFF
14 | TRBJ1-4 | TRBV2 | CASRDLGSSEKLFF
12 | TRBJ2-5 | TRBV5-1 | CASRQNQETQYF